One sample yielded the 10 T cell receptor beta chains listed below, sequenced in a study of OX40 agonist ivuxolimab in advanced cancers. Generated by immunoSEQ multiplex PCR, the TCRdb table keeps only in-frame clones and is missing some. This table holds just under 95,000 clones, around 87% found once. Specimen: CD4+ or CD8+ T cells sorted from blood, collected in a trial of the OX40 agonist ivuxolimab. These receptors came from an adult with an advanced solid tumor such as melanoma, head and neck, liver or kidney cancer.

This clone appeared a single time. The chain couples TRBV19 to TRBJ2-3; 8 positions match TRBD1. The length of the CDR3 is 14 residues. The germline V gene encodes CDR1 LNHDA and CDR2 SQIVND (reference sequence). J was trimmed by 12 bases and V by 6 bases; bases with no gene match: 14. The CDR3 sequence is CASSQDRANLIQYF. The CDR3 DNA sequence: TGTGCCAGTAGCCAGGACAGGGCTAATCTAATTCAGTATTTT.

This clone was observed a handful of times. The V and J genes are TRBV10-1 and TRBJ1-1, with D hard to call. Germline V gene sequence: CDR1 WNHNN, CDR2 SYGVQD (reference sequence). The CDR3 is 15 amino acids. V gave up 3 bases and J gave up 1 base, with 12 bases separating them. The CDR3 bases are TGCGCCAGCAGTGATAGGAGAGCGGGGAACACTGAAGCTTTCTTT. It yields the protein CASSDRRAGNTEAFF.

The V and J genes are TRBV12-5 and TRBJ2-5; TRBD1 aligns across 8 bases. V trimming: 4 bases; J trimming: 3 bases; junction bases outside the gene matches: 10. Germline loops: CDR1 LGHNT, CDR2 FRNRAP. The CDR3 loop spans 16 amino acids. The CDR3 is CASGSPTGVDEETQYF. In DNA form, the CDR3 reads TGTGCTAGTGGTTCGCCGACAGGGGTAGACGAAGAGACCCAGTACTTC.

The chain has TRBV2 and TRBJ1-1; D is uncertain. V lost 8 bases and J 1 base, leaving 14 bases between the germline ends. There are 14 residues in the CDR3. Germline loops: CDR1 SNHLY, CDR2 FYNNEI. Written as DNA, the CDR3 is TGTGCCAGCTCATCCACCAGTTCGAACACTGAAGCTTTCTTT. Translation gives CASSSTSSNTEAFF.

The CDR3 loop is CASSPGQGALNTEAFF. Written as DNA, the CDR3 is TGCGCCAGCAGCCCGGGACAGGGGGCCCTGAACACTGAAGCTTTCTTT. The chain recombines TRBV5-1 with TRBJ1-1; the match to TRBD1 covers 12 bases. Germline loops: CDR1 SGHRS, CDR2 YFSETQ. The CDR3 runs 16 residues. With V trimmed by 4 bases and J by 0 bases, 4 bases remained unmatched.

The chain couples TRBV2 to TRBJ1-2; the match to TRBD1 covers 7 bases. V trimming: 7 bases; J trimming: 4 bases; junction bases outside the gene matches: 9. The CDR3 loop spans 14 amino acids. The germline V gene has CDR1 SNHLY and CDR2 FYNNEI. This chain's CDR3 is CASTNRGDSYGYTF. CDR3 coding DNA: TGTGCCAGCACTAACCGAGGGGACAGCTATGGCTACACCTTC.

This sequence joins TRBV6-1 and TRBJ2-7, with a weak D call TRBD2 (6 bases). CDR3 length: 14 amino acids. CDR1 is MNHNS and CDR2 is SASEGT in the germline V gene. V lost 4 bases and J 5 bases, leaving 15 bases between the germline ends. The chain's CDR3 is CASSVQTRRDEQYF. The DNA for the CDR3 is TGTGCCAGCAGTGTACAGACTAGAAGGGACGAGCAGTACTTC.

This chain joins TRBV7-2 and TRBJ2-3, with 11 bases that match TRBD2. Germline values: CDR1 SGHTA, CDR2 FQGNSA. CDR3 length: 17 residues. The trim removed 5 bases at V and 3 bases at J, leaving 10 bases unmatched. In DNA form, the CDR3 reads TGTGCCAGCAGCCTCAGACTAGCGGGGTCGTTTACAGATACGCAGTATTTT. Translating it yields CASSLRLAGSFTDTQYF.

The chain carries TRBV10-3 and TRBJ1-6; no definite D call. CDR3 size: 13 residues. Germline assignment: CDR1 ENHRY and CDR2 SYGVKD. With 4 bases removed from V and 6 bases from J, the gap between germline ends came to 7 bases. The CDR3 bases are TGTGCCATCAGTGGGGTACCTAATTCACCCCTCCACTTT. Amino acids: CAISGVPNSPLHF.

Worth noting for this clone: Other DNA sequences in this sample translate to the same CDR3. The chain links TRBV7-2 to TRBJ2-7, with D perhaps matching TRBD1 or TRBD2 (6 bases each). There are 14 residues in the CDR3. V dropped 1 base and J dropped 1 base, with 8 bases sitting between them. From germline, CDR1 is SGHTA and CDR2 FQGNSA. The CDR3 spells CASSLGGTSYEQYF. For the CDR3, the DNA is TGTGCCAGCAGCTTAGGCGGGACATCCTACGAGCAGTACTTC.